These T cell receptor beta chains were read from a single sample in a study of blood T cell repertoires in COVID-19. The repertoire was sequenced with immunoSEQ multiplex PCR; TCRdb's copy has only in-frame clones and lacks some. The sample carries about 80,000 clones, about four fifths recorded once. The material sequenced was peripheral blood. The receptors come from an elderly man with active or convalescent COVID-19. Both conserved end residues are part of each CDR3. The D gene is left open where the match is weak. Size is stated for part of the rows, as once, few or many counts, or as a class when the clone is expanded.

CDR3aa | CDR3nt | j_gene | len | d_gene | abundance | v_gene
CASSRDRGPKNIQYF | TGTGCCAGCAGCCGGGACAGAGGTCCCAAAAACATTCAGTACTTC | TRBJ2-4 | 15 | TRBD1 | . | TRBV14
CASSIDGTGHRGQPQHF | TGTGCCAGTAGTATAGATGGAACAGGGCACCGGGGTCAGCCCCAGCATTTT | TRBJ1-5 | 17 | . | few | TRBV19
CASSSSRTVPVNEQFF | TGTGCCAGTAGTTCGTCGAGGACTGTACCCGTCAATGAGCAGTTCTTC | TRBJ2-1 | 16 | . | . | TRBV19
CATSRKRPGQGNSPLHF | TGTGCCACCAGCAGAAAGAGACCGGGACAGGGTAATTCACCCCTCCACTTT | TRBJ1-6 | 17 | TRBD1 | . | TRBV15
CASSRGGPTNEKLFF | TGTGCCAGCAGCCGGGGGGGTCCAACTAATGAAAAACTGTTTTTT | TRBJ1-4 | 15 | . | few | TRBV7-2
CASSPPTAMNTEAFF | TGTGCCAGCAGCCCCCCGACAGCGATGAACACTGAAGCTTTCTTT | TRBJ1-1 | 15 | . | . | TRBV9
CASSYGPNYGYTF | TGTGCCAGCAGTTACGGGCCGAACTATGGCTACACCTTC | TRBJ1-2 | 13 | . | . | TRBV6-2/TRBV6-3
CASSPGGTYEQYF | TGTGCCAGCAGCCCGGGGGGAACCTACGAGCAGTACTTC | TRBJ2-7 | 13 | TRBD2 | . | TRBV5-4
CASSRDTSNYGYTF | TGTGCCAGCAGCCGGGACACCTCAAACTATGGCTACACCTTC | TRBJ1-2 | 14 | . | few | TRBV5-8
CASSLPADSYEQYF | TGTGCCAGCAGCTTACCTGCGGACTCCTACGAGCAGTACTTC | TRBJ2-7 | 14 | . | . | TRBV6-2/TRBV6-3
CASKWGQDSYEQYF | TGTGCCAGCAAGTGGGGACAGGACTCCTACGAGCAGTACTTC | TRBJ2-7 | 14 | TRBD1 | . | TRBV28
CASSFATEAFF | TGTGCCAGCAGTTTTGCGACTGAAGCTTTCTTT | TRBJ1-1 | 11 | . | . | TRBV28
CASSLLGRAGNEQYF | TGTGCCAGCAGCTTACTAGGCAGGGCGGGAAACGAGCAGTACTTC | TRBJ2-7 | 15 | . | . | TRBV7-2
CAWNSGTPNTGELFF | TGTGCCTGGAACTCCGGGACACCGAACACCGGGGAGCTGTTTTTT | TRBJ2-2 | 15 | . | . | TRBV30
CASSYEDREYEKLFF | TGTGCCAGCAGTTACGAAGACAGGGAGTACGAAAAACTGTTTTTT | TRBJ1-4 | 15 | TRBD1 | . | TRBV6-6
CASSDRTGEDEAFF | TGCGCCAGCAGCGACCGAACAGGGGAGGATGAAGCTTTCTTT | TRBJ1-1 | 14 | TRBD1 | few | TRBV5-1
CATSRESVGNSPLHF | TGTGCCACCAGCAGAGAGTCGGTCGGTAATTCACCCCTCCACTTT | TRBJ1-6 | 15 | . | . | TRBV15
CASSQDDGSSGSGGLETQYF | TGTGCCAGCAGCCAAGATGATGGGTCTAGCGGGAGTGGGGGACTCGAGACCCAGTACTTC | TRBJ2-5 | 20 | TRBD2 | . | TRBV3-1/TRBV3-2
CARRYYNEQFF | TGTGCCCGCAGGTACTACAATGAGCAGTTCTTC | TRBJ2-1 | 11 | . | . | TRBV6-4
CATSRDGTGGPFDTQYF | TGTGCCACCAGCAGAGATGGAACGGGGGGCCCCTTTGATACGCAGTATTTT | TRBJ2-3 | 17 | . | . | TRBV15
CASSPGDTNYGYTF | TGTGCCAGCTCACCGGGGGACACTAACTATGGCTACACCTTC | TRBJ1-2 | 14 | . | . | TRBV18
CASSGLAGVRGYTF | TGTGCCAGCAGTGGGCTCGCAGGGGTCCGTGGCTACACCTTC | TRBJ1-2 | 14 | . | . | TRBV2
CASSPSATNEKLFF | TGTGCCAGCTCACCCTCCGCAACTAATGAAAAACTGTTTTTT | TRBJ1-4 | 14 | . | . | TRBV18